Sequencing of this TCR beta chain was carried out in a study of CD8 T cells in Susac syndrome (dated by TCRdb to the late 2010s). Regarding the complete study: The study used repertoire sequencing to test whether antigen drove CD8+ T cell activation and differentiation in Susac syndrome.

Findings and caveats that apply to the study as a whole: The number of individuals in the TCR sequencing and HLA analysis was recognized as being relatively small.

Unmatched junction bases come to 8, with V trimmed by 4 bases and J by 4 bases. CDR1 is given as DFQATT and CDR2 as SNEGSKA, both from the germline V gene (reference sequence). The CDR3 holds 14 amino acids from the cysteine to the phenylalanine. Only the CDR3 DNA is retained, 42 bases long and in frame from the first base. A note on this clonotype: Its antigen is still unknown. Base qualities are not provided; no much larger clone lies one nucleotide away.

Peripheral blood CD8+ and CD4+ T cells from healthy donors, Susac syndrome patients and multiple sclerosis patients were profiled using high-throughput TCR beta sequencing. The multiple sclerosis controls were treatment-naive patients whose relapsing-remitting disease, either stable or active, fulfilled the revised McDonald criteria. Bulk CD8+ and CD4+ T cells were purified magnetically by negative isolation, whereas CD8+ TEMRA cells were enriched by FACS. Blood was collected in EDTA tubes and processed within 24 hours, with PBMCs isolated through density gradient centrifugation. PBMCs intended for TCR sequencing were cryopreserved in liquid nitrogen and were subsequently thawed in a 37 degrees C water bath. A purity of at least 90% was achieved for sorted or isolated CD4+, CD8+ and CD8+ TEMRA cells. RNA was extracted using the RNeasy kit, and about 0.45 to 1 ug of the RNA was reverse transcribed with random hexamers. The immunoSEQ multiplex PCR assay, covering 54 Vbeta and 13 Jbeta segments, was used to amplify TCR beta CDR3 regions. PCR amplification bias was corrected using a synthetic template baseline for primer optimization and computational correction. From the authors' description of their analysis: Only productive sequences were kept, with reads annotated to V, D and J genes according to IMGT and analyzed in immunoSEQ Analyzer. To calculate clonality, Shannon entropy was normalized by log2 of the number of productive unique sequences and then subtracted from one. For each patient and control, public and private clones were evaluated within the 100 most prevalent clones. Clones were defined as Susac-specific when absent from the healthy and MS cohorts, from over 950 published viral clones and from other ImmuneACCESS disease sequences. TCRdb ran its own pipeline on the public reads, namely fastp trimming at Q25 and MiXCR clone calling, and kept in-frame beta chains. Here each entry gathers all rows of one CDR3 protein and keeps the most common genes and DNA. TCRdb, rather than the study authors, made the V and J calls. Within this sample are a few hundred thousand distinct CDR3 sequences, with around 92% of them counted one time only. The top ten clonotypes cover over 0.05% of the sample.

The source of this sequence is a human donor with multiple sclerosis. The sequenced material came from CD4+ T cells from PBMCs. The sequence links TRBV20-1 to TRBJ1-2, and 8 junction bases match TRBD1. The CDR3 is CSATRTGQGYGYTF. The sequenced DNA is TGCAGTGCTACCCGGACAGGACAGGGCTATGGCTACACCTTC.